These T cell receptor beta chains were read from a single sample in a study of blood T cell repertoires in COVID-19. Sequencing used immunoSEQ multiplex PCR; TCRdb keeps in-frame clones, though not all of them. This sample yields 170,000 or so clones, of which roughly 87% are seen a single time; 1.5% to 2% belongs to the top ten. Sequencing used peripheral blood. Every receptor here comes from a man aged 18 to 30 who had recovered from COVID-19. CDR3s leave out the opening cysteine and the closing phenylalanine or tryptophan.

ASSQDRGGEAQETQY | TRBJ2-5 | TRBV4-1
ASSQDTLGAYDGYT | TRBJ1-2 | TRBV4-3
ASSVGGMAGGEETQY | TRBJ2-5 | TRBV9
ASSPPQVTDTQY | TRBJ2-3 | TRBV5-5
ASSRAQGLYNEQF | TRBJ2-1 | TRBV7-2
ATSNSTDEAF | TRBJ1-1 | TRBV15
ASSSQGMNTEAF | TRBJ1-1 | TRBV5-6
ASRLAGPRGGELF | TRBJ2-2 | TRBV28
ASSLVLAGGPNEQF | TRBJ2-1 | TRBV7-2
ASSLTSGTQETQY | TRBJ2-5 | TRBV5-4
ASSSSPSGGAKNIQY | TRBJ2-4 | TRBV7-9
ASSLSLVETQY | TRBJ2-5 | TRBV28
ASSLALTERDEQY | TRBJ2-7 | TRBV7-9
ASNGAGDSNQPQH | TRBJ1-5 | TRBV28
ASSLGQGQEQY | TRBJ2-7 | TRBV5-1
SASDSSLSYNEQF | TRBJ2-1 | TRBV20-1
ASSFPGQGMGEQY | TRBJ2-7 | TRBV7-9
ASGPPQGVEGRFYGYT | TRBJ1-2 | TRBV12-5
ASRPSGTGELF | TRBJ2-2 | TRBV4-1
ASSRRPQAEQF | TRBJ2-1 | TRBV5-6
AISEFVPYEQY | TRBJ2-7 | TRBV10-3
ASGTGDTEAF | TRBJ1-1 | TRBV6-5
ASTDAGGLSYNEQF | TRBJ2-1 | TRBV21-1
ASSPSGSLADTQY | TRBJ2-3 | TRBV3-1/TRBV3-2
SVGGRSLDTEAF | TRBJ1-1 | TRBV29-1
ASSANPGQSEAF | TRBJ1-1 | TRBV9
ASSQDRPRESPLH | TRBJ1-6 | TRBV14
ASSLWSGYEQY | TRBJ2-7 | TRBV27
ASSFMGEGEKLF | TRBJ1-4 | TRBV2
ASSRGAAGYEQY | TRBJ2-7 | TRBV11-2
ATSRDFSHGYT | TRBJ1-2 | TRBV15
ASSLFGPTGERTDTQY | TRBJ2-3 | TRBV7-6
ASSTRQGGGNEQF | TRBJ2-1 | TRBV7-9
ASTPGQGLTEAF | TRBJ1-1 | TRBV25-1
ASRSGQSSYEQY | TRBJ2-7 | TRBV2